These 29 T cell receptor beta chains were all obtained from the same sample, sequenced in a study of OX40 agonist ivuxolimab in advanced cancers. Some clones are missing from TCRdb's copy, which holds only in-frame ones; the method was immunoSEQ multiplex PCR. Among more than 80,000 clones, around 85% were seen once, and the ten largest hold approximately 1.5%. The sequences come from CD4+ or CD8+ T cells sorted from blood, collected in a trial of the OX40 agonist ivuxolimab. The receptors here all came from an adult with an advanced solid tumor such as melanoma, head and neck, liver or kidney cancer.

The V gene is TRBV29-1, the J gene TRBJ1-5, with 7 bases fitting TRBD1. CDR1 and CDR2 (germline): SQVTM, ANQGSEA. The CDR3 extends over 13 amino acids. V lost 7 bases to trimming and J lost 6 bases; unmatched junction nucleotides: 9. DNA of the CDR3: TGCAGCGCCGGACAGGACGTTGCTCAGCCCCAGCATTTT. Translated: CSAGQDVAQPQHF.

J is TRBJ1-1 and V is TRBV7-2, with D hard to call. This CDR3 is built from 12 residues. V was cut by 4 bases and J by 8 bases, with 11 bases left in between. The germline V gene has CDR1 SGHTA and CDR2 FQGNSA. CDR3 sequence: CASSYPGREAFF. Written as DNA, the CDR3 is TGTGCCAGCAGCTATCCCGGGAGAGAAGCTTTCTTT.

The V call is TRBV28, the J call TRBJ1-3, with 7 bases fitting TRBD1. CDR3 size: 15 residues. The germline V gene encodes CDR1 MDHEN and CDR2 SYDVKM. V lost 2 bases to trimming and J lost 3 bases; unmatched junction nucleotides: 4. The CDR3 is CASSLSAGGGNTIYF. The CDR3 nucleotides are TGTGCCAGCAGTTTAAGTGCAGGGGGTGGAAACACCATATATTTT.

The rearrangement links TRBV4-2 to TRBJ1-5, with unresolved D. This CDR3 region has 13 residues. CDR1 is LGHNA and CDR2 is YNFKEQ in the germline V gene. Trimming removed 0 bases from V and 7 bases from J, with 7 bases in between. The CDR3 DNA follows: TGTGCCAGCAGCCAAGATTTATCCCAGCCCCAGCATTTT. It codes for CASSQDLSQPQHF.

The rearrangement links TRBV6-6 to TRBJ2-3; D remains unclear. V dropped 2 bases and J dropped 1 base, with 13 bases sitting between them. The CDR3 extends over 16 amino acids. The germline V gene has CDR1 MNHNY and CDR2 SVGAGI (reference sequence). The CDR3 coding sequence is TGTGCCAGCAGTTACGGCCCACAAAGGGGCACAGATACGCAGTATTTT. Translated: CASSYGPQRGTDTQYF.

The chain couples TRBV5-1 to TRBJ2-2; D may be TRBD2 (6 bases). CDR3 length equals 16 residues. Looked up from germline, CDR1 is SGHRS and CDR2 is YFSETQ. The germline V and J ends were trimmed by 4 bases and 3 bases, with 16 bases remaining between them. Written as DNA, the CDR3 is TGCGCCAGCAGCCCTCGACGGGACTCCTACACCGGGGAGCTGTTTTTT. Translating it yields CASSPRRDSYTGELFF.

This clone was observed a single time. This chain connects TRBV28 to TRBJ2-5; 10 nucleotides line up with TRBD2. V lost 3 bases, J lost 4 bases, and 8 bases stayed unmatched. This CDR3 has 16 residues. CDR1 and CDR2 from the germline V gene are MDHEN and SYDVKM. The CDR3 coding sequence is TGTGCCAGCAGTTTCGCGTTAGCGGGGGGCGGAGAGACCCAGTACTTC. As protein: CASSFALAGGGETQYF. The variable domain in full, completed from reference TRBV28 and TRBJ2-5, reads DVKVTQSSRYLVKRTGEKVFLECVQDMDHENMFWYRQDPGLGLRLIYFSYDVKMKEKGDIPEGYSVSREKKERFSLILESASTNQTSMYLCASSFALAGGGETQYFGPGTRLLVL.

The J gene is TRBJ2-5, the V gene TRBV6-6; D call uncertain. CDR1 is MNHNY and CDR2 is SVGAGI in the germline V gene (reference sequence). The CDR3 runs to 11 residues. Trimming left V 3 bases short and J 5 bases short, with 4 bases between. The CDR3 is CASSYWETQYF. As DNA, the CDR3 is TGTGCCAGCAGTTATTGGGAGACCCAGTACTTC.

The chain couples TRBV7-2 to TRBJ2-5, with D tentatively TRBD1 (5 bases). Per the germline V gene, CDR1 is SGHTA and CDR2 is FQGNSA. Deletions cut 1 base from V and 5 bases from J, with 11 bases between. This CDR3 is built from 14 residues. CDR3 DNA: TGTGCCAGCAGCTTAGGACAGCCAAGGGAGACCCAGTACTTC. Protein: CASSLGQPRETQYF.

The chain links TRBV6-1 to TRBJ1-3; D ambiguous. This CDR3 comprises 13 residues. V lost 9 bases and J 0 bases, leaving 9 bases between the germline ends. Germline assignment: CDR1 MNHNS and CDR2 SASEGT. The CDR3 DNA reads TGTGCCAGGAGACGGATCTCTGGAAACACCATATATTTT. This translates into CARRRISGNTIYF.

The sample holds one count of this clone. This sequence joins TRBV27 and TRBJ2-5; TRBD2 matches 7 bases. The trim removed 6 bases at V and 3 bases at J, leaving 7 bases unmatched. Per the germline V gene, CDR1 is MNHEY and CDR2 is SMNVEV (reference sequence). The CDR3 runs 14 residues. CDR3 region: CASSSLGGKETQYF. Here the CDR3 DNA reads TGTGCCAGCAGCTCTTTGGGGGGGAAAGAGACCCAGTACTTC.

This clone was counted once. This sequence joins TRBV5-1 and TRBJ1-2; a possible D gene is TRBD1 (5 bases). Trimming took off 0 bases at V and 1 base at J, with 13 bases between the two ends. The CDR3 sequence is 16 residues long. CDR1 is SGHRS, CDR2 YFSETQ, per germline. CDR3 coding DNA: TGCGCCAGCAGCTTGGCGGGACCTTCTTTTAACTATGGCTACACCTTC. Amino acids: CASSLAGPSFNYGYTF.

The rearrangement uses TRBV4-1 and TRBJ1-1; weak D call: TRBD1 (5 bases). V lost 0 bases to trimming and J lost 4 bases, with 9 bases between them. The CDR3 contains 14 residues. Germline V gene lookup returns CDR1 MGHRA and CDR2 YSYEKL. The CDR3 here is CASSQERRGTEAFF. CDR3 coding DNA: TGCGCCAGCAGCCAAGAGAGAAGGGGCACTGAAGCTTTCTTT.

V is TRBV7-2 and J is TRBJ2-7, with 7 bases identical to TRBD2. The germline V gene has CDR1 SGHTA and CDR2 FQGNSA. The CDR3 is made up of 15 amino acids. J was trimmed by 4 bases and V by 4 bases; bases with no gene match: 10. The CDR3, as DNA: TGTGCCAGCAGCTATACGGGACTACCCATATACGAGCAGTACTTC. Translation: CASSYTGLPIYEQYF. The complete variable domain, with remaining parts taken from reference TRBV7-2 and TRBJ2-7, reads GAGVSQSPSNKVTEKGKDVELRCDPISGHTALYWYRQSLGQGLEFLIYFQGNSAPDKSGLPSDRFSAERTGGSVSTLTIQRTQQEDSAVYLCASSYTGLPIYEQYFGPGTRLTVT.

The J gene is TRBJ2-5, the V gene TRBV5-3; D gene unclear. TRBV5-3 is flagged as an ORF with uncertain function. Trimming cost V 0 bases and J 1 base, with 4 bases left between them. The CDR3 has 13 residues. The CDR3, as DNA: TGTGCCAGAAGCTTGGGGCCCCAAGAGACCCAGTACTTC. Protein sequence: CARSLGPQETQYF.

The chain employs TRBV9 and TRBJ1-5, with 7 bases aligning to TRBD1. The trim removed 0 bases at V and 4 bases at J, leaving 7 bases unmatched. Germline V lookup: CDR1 SGDLS, CDR2 YYNGEE. The CDR3 spans 16 residues. The CDR3 DNA reads TGTGCCAGCAGCGTAGGGGCAGGGACAGCGAATCAGCCCCAGCATTTT. Protein sequence: CASSVGAGTANQPQHF.

The chain links TRBV4-2 to TRBJ1-4; 8 positions agree with TRBD1. Germline CDR1 LGHNA, CDR2 YNFKEQ. V was pared by 2 bases and J by 8 bases, with 7 bases of the junction left unmatched. The CDR3 covers 15 residues. Here the CDR3 reads CASSQSQGVREKLFF. The CDR3 coding sequence is TGTGCCAGCAGCCAATCACAGGGGGTTCGGGAAAAACTGTTTTTT.

V is TRBV11-2 and J is TRBJ1-2, with TRBD1 identical over 7 bases. The ends lost 5 bases at V and 6 bases at J; junction bases unmatched: 9. Germline V lookup: CDR1 SGHAT, CDR2 FQNNGV. CDR3 length: 14 amino acids. CDR3 DNA: TGTGCCAGCAGCCTAAAGGGGGCGGCAGATGGCTACACCTTC. This sequence encodes CASSLKGAADGYTF.

V usage is TRBV19 and J usage is TRBJ2-7; D is unclear. Trimming cost V 3 bases and J 4 bases, with 13 bases left between them. CDR3 length equals 14 residues. Germline CDR1 and CDR2: LNHDA and SQIVND (reference sequence). This CDR3 is CASSINVQTYEQYF. DNA of the CDR3: TGTGCCAGTAGTATTAATGTCCAGACGTACGAGCAGTACTTC.

The chain links TRBV28 to TRBJ1-2; 12 nucleotides agree with TRBD1. Germline-derived CDR1 and CDR2 are MDHEN and SYDVKM. The trim removed 2 bases at V and 8 bases at J, leaving 6 bases unmatched. The CDR3 sequence is 15 residues long. CDR3: CASSLEGQGAWGYTF. The CDR3 coding sequence is TGTGCCAGCAGTTTAGAGGGACAGGGGGCATGGGGCTACACCTTC.

The V and J genes are TRBV30 and TRBJ2-2; 12 bases line up with TRBD2. Germline V gene data show CDR1 as GTSNPN and CDR2 as SVGIG (reference sequence). The CDR3 contains 16 residues. With V trimmed by 1 base and J by 7 bases, 7 bases remained unmatched. In nucleotides, the CDR3 is TGTGCCTGGAGTGGGAGACTAGCGGGAGCGAGCGGGGAGCTGTTTTTT. Translation gives CAWSGRLAGASGELFF.

The chain carries TRBV27 and TRBJ2-5, with D possibly TRBD1 on 6 matching bases. Germline V lookup: CDR1 MNHEY, CDR2 SMNVEV (reference sequence). V dropped 4 bases and J dropped 1 base, with 13 bases sitting between them. The CDR3 length is 15 residues. CDR3 nucleotides: TGTGCCAGCAGTTCCCTCGACAGGCTCCAAGAGACCCAGTACTTC. This gives the protein CASSSLDRLQETQYF.

V is TRBV6-6 and J is TRBJ2-5; D is possibly TRBD1 (5 bases). The CDR3 runs 15 residues. From germline, CDR1 is MNHNY and CDR2 SVGAGI (reference sequence). V was cut by 2 bases and J by 1 base, with 11 bases left in between. CDR3: CASSYGAYRQETQYF. CDR3 bases: TGTGCCAGCAGTTACGGGGCGTACCGCCAAGAGACCCAGTACTTC.

The J gene is TRBJ2-3, the V gene TRBV28; 13 bases fit TRBD2. CDR1 and CDR2 from the germline V gene are MDHEN and SYDVKM. With V trimmed by 4 bases and J by 7 bases, 8 bases remained unmatched. This CDR3 has 16 residues. The CDR3 nucleotides are TGTGCCAGCAGTTCGAGGACTAGCGGGAGTAGGTATACGCAGTATTTT. Translated, it gives CASSSRTSGSRYTQYF.

The V and J genes are TRBV7-3 and TRBJ2-1; weak D call: TRBD2 (6 bases). CDR1 SGHTA and CDR2 FQGTGA come from the germline V gene. Deletions cut 5 bases from V and 7 bases from J, with 21 bases between. CDR3 length: 16 residues. The CDR3 is CASSPDSNWGENEQFF. Here the CDR3 DNA reads TGTGCCAGCAGCCCGGACTCGAATTGGGGGGAGAATGAGCAGTTCTTC.

This chain links TRBV5-1 with TRBJ1-2; D is undetermined. V dropped 7 bases and J dropped 2 bases, with 15 bases sitting between them. Germline values: CDR1 SGHRS, CDR2 YFSETQ. CDR3 size: 14 residues. In DNA form, the CDR3 reads TGCGCCAGCTCCCCCCTAAGCGGGAACTATGGCTACACCTTC. Translated, it gives CASSPLSGNYGYTF. Full variable domain (outside the CDR3, taken from reference TRBV5-1 and TRBJ1-2): KAGVTQTPRYLIKTRGQQVTLSCSPISGHRSVSWYQQTPGQGLQFLFEYFSETQRNKGNFPGRFSGRQFSNSRSEMNVSTLELGDSALYLCASSPLSGNYGYTFGSGTRLTVV.

This clone has more than one count but fewer than ten. This chain links TRBV2 with TRBJ1-2; no clear D. The length of the CDR3 is 13 residues. The germline V gene encodes CDR1 SNHLY and CDR2 FYNNEI. Trimming pared 1 base from V and 1 base from J, leaving 4 bases between. CDR3: CASSEGSNYGYTF. The CDR3 coding sequence is TGTGCCAGCAGTGAAGGCAGTAACTATGGCTACACCTTC.

The J gene is TRBJ1-2, the V gene TRBV7-2; TRBD1 matches at 7 bases. The V gene end was trimmed by 2 bases and the J gene end by 7 bases; junction bases not matched to a gene: 13. The CDR3 length is 16 residues. Germline-derived CDR1 and CDR2 are SGHTA and FQGNSA. CDR3 in DNA: TGTGCCAGCAGCTTACCAGAAGACAGGGTTCGTGGTGGCTACACCTTC. It specifies CASSLPEDRVRGGYTF.

The V call is TRBV19, the J call TRBJ1-5; TRBD1 might be the D (5 bases). The V gene lost 4 bases and the J gene lost 7 bases, with 14 bases spanning the gap. Germline CDR1 reads LNHDA; CDR2 reads SQIVND (reference sequence). The CDR3 runs 14 residues. CDR3 bases: TGTGCCAGTAGTAGGTCTGGGGACGGCCAGCCCCAGCATTTT. Its protein product is CASSRSGDGQPQHF.